A selection of T cell receptor beta chains follows, all from one sample in a study of blood T cells in healthy people across ages. TCRdb passed the 5' RACE reads through MiXCR, listing each CDR3 protein once. The table has hundreds of thousands of distinct CDR3 sequences, 20% to 30% seen once. These data also featured in a second study, about T cells of mothers and their children.

The sequenced sample was blood. These receptor sequences come from a boy aged 10-17 years in good health. Both conserved end residues are part of each CDR3. The order of the fields is J gene, clone size, V gene, D gene, CDR3 DNA, CDR3 protein. The D gene is left open where the match is weak. Clone size is stated in some rows and not others, as once, few, many or a class when expanded.

>TRBJ2-3|few|TRBV6-2/TRBV6-3|-
TGTGCCAGCAGTCCCTTCCGGGGGAAGAGCACAGATACGCAGTATTTT
CASSPFRGKSTDTQYF
>TRBJ2-7|few|TRBV20-1|-
TGCAGTGCTAGAGCTTATGGTGTCCACGAGCAGTACTTC
CSARAYGVHEQYF
>TRBJ2-1|few|TRBV12-3/TRBV12-4|TRBD2
TGTGCCAGCAGTTTTTGGCGGGGGGGCCCCAATGAGCAGTTCTTC
CASSFWRGGPNEQFF
>TRBJ1-1|-|TRBV5-6|-
TGTGCCAGCAGGCCAGGGTCACCGAACACTGAAGTTTTCTTT
CASRPGSPNTEVFF
>TRBJ2-2|-|TRBV14|-
TGTGCCAGCAGCCAAGATGCTACATTTCGGGACACCGGGGAGCTGTTTTTT
CASSQDATFRDTGELFF
>TRBJ2-3|-|TRBV20-1|-
TGCAGGATTGGACGGCCAGATACGCAGTATTTT
CRIGRPDTQYF
>TRBJ1-2|-|TRBV7-9|-
TGTGCCAGCAGCTTAGTCAGGGTGGAGGGCTACACCTTC
CASSLVRVEGYTF
>TRBJ2-5|few|TRBV20-1|-
TGCAGTGCTAGAGATGGCCCGACCCGTCCCCAGTACTTC
CSARDGPTRPQYF
>TRBJ2-2|few|TRBV20-1|-
TGCAGTGCTTCAAAATCTCAGGGAAAGGACACCGGGGAGCTGTTTTTT
CSASKSQGKDTGELFF
>TRBJ2-7|many|TRBV10-3|TRBD2
TGTGCCTCGAGACTAGCCGGACCCTTTGCCTACGAGCAGTACTTC
CASRLAGPFAYEQYF
>TRBJ1-2|few|TRBV3-1|-
TGTGCCAGCAGCGACAGGAACTATGGCTACACCTTC
CASSDRNYGYTF
>TRBJ1-2|-|TRBV7-2|TRBD1
TGTGCCAGCAGCTTCGGGACAGGGATAGATGGCTACACCTTC
CASSFGTGIDGYTF